The 8 T cell receptor beta chains in this list originate from one sample, sequenced in a study of cytomegalovirus exposure and HLA in healthy donors. Generated by immunoSEQ multiplex PCR, the TCRdb table keeps only in-frame clones and is missing some. The table has about 130,000 clones, about 89% seen once. Source material: PBMCs. The receptors shown here come from a woman aged 18-29 years in good health and CMV-seronegative.

This clone was observed a few times. The chain carries TRBV6-6 and TRBJ2-1, with 12 bases that match TRBD2. Trimming cost V 6 bases and J 13 bases; bases outside gene matches: 1. CDR1 MNHNY and CDR2 SVGAGI come from the germline V gene (reference sequence). The CDR3 is made up of 11 amino acids. CDR3 DNA sequence: TGTGCCAGCAGAGGACTAGCGGGACAGTTCTTC. This codes for CASRGLAGQFF.

This rearrangement joins TRBV27 to TRBJ2-5, with TRBD2 matching over 7 bases. The CDR3 totals 15 residues. V trimming: 0 bases; J trimming: 4 bases; junction bases outside the gene matches: 5. Germline V gene sequence: CDR1 MNHEY, CDR2 SMNVEV (reference sequence). The CDR3: CASSLSWGGGETQYF. The CDR3 nucleotides are TGTGCCAGCAGTTTATCCTGGGGGGGAGGAGAGACCCAGTACTTC.

The chain recombines TRBV6-1 with TRBJ2-2; the D is unclear. Trimming took 7 bases from V and 0 from J, leaving 12 bases between them. Germline V gene data show CDR1 as MNHNS and CDR2 as SASEGT. This CDR3 is 15 amino acids long. The CDR3 nucleotides read TGTGCCAGCACCATGGGTGCGGCGAACACCGGGGAGCTGTTTTTT. It codes for CASTMGAANTGELFF.

This rearrangement joins TRBV19 to TRBJ1-2; 7 bases are shared with TRBD1. Germline CDR1 LNHDA, CDR2 SQIVND (reference sequence). This CDR3 region has 13 residues. V shed 3 bases and J 8 bases; nucleotides not matched to a gene: 6. CDR3 sequence: CASSMPTGVGYTF. CDR3 DNA: TGTGCCAGTAGTATGCCAACAGGGGTAGGCTACACCTTC.

The rearrangement uses TRBV19 and TRBJ2-1; 8 bases line up with TRBD1. This CDR3 is built from 16 residues. Germline trimming cut 3 bases from V and 1 base from J; bases unmatched to any gene: 5. Looked up from germline, CDR1 is LNHDA and CDR2 is SQIVND (reference sequence). CDR3 region: CASSIEDRESYNEQFF. The CDR3, as DNA: TGTGCCAGTAGTATCGAGGACAGGGAGTCCTACAATGAGCAGTTCTTC. The variable domain in full, completed from reference TRBV19 and TRBJ2-1, reads DGGITQSPKYLFRKEGQNVTLSCEQNLNHDAMYWYRQDPGQGLRLIYYSQIVNDFQKGDIAEGYSVSREKKESFPLTVTSAQKNPTAFYLCASSIEDRESYNEQFFGPGTRLTVL.

The chain employs TRBV28 and TRBJ1-1; TRBD1 matches 7 bases. With 5 bases clipped from V and 2 bases from J, the junction kept 8 bases outside the gene matches. The CDR3 extends over 15 amino acids. The germline CDR1 and CDR2 sequences are MDHEN and SYDVKM. Here the CDR3 reads CASSPWTGSNTEAFF. DNA for the CDR3: TGTGCCAGCAGTCCATGGACAGGATCCAACACTGAAGCTTTCTTT.

V gene TRBV27 combines with J gene TRBJ2-1, with D possibly matching TRBD1 (6 bases). Trimming cost V 2 bases and J 8 bases, with 22 bases left between them. Germline V gives CDR1 MNHEY, CDR2 SMNVEV (reference sequence). The CDR3 has 17 residues. The CDR3 region has the DNA TGTGCCAGCAGTTTAGCAAGAACCCGAATACAGGGAGATGAGCAGTTCTTC. This sequence encodes CASSLARTRIQGDEQFF.

The rearrangement uses TRBV6-4 and TRBJ2-7, with D possibly TRBD1 on 6 matching bases. V gave up 5 bases and J gave up 1 base, with 9 bases separating them. The CDR3 covers 13 residues. Germline CDR1 is MRHNA and CDR2 is SNTAGT. CDR3 region: CASSPGQSYEQYF. CDR3 nucleotides: TGTGCCAGCAGTCCGGGACAATCCTACGAGCAGTACTTC.